Following are 29 T cell receptor beta chains from one sample sequenced in a study of T cell responses to AZD1222 COVID-19 vaccine. The assay was immunoSEQ multiplex PCR, and TCRdb's table has in-frame clones only and misses some. The table shows some 130,000 clones, with roughly 88% occurring only once. This specimen consisted of peripheral blood, obtained on day 0 of AZD1222 vaccination. The receptor source for this set is an adult in good health.

The chain has TRBV9 and TRBJ2-1; TRBD1 aligns across 11 bases. The junction had 20 bases not matched to a gene; V was cut back by 4 bases and J by 8 bases. The CDR3 is 19 residues long. Germline V CDR1 and CDR2: SGDLS, YYNGEE. The CDR3 loop reads CASSTPLRGGTGGGDEQFF. Here the CDR3 DNA reads TGTGCCAGCAGCACGCCCCTTCGCGGCGGGACAGGGGGAGGGGATGAGCAGTTCTTC.

This chain links TRBV3-1 (or the pseudogene TRBV3-2) with TRBJ2-3, with TRBD2 identical over 11 bases. Germline V CDR1 and CDR2: LGHDT, YNNKEL (reference sequence). This CDR3 spans 17 amino acids. The V and J ends lost 4 bases and 4 bases, in that order; junction bases with no gene match: 10. The CDR3 region has the DNA TGTGCCAGCAGCCCCCAGCTAGCGGGGGGTCTGGCAGATACGCAGTATTTT. Translated, it gives CASSPQLAGGLADTQYF.

This clone was picked up a small number of times. This chain joins TRBV4-2 and TRBJ2-3; TRBD2 matches 11 bases. Germline assignment: CDR1 LGHNA and CDR2 YNFKEQ. The CDR3 covers 16 residues. The V segment lost 3 bases and the J segment 5 bases; nucleotides outside the gene matches: 7. The CDR3 region is CASSHPTSGGEDTQYF. The CDR3 bases are TGTGCCAGCAGCCACCCCACTAGCGGGGGAGAAGATACGCAGTATTTT.

This clone occurred once. The chain has TRBV7-2 and TRBJ1-4; the D gene is possibly TRBD1 (5 bases). Germline values: CDR1 SGHTA, CDR2 FQGNSA. The CDR3 totals 13 residues. The ends were cut back, 1 base at V and 7 bases at J, with 7 bases in the middle. The CDR3 is CASSLVGGEKLFF. The DNA of the CDR3 is TGTGCCAGCAGCTTAGTTGGGGGTGAAAAACTGTTTTTT.

The CDR3 loop reads CASSEGTDRGGYGYTF. The CDR3 DNA reads TGTGCCAGCAGTGAAGGAACAGACAGGGGCGGCTATGGCTACACCTTC. The V gene is TRBV6-1, the J gene TRBJ1-2; 8 bases map to TRBD1. The V gene's germline CDR1 is MNHNS and CDR2 SASEGT. V trimming: 1 base; J trimming: 4 bases; junction bases outside the gene matches: 8. The CDR3 runs 16 residues.

The CDR3 DNA sequence: TGCGCCAGCAGCCCGGGACAGGGGGCAACCGGGGAGCTGTTTTTT. Protein product: CASSPGQGATGELFF. The genes are TRBV5-1 and TRBJ2-2, with TRBD1 matching over 12 bases. Germline trimming cut 4 bases from V and 5 bases from J; bases unmatched to any gene: 3. This CDR3 has 15 amino acids. The germline V gene has CDR1 SGHRS and CDR2 YFSETQ.

The gene calls are TRBV27 and TRBJ1-1; the D gene is possibly TRBD1 (6 bases). V lost 3 bases and J 4 bases, leaving 12 bases between the germline ends. The CDR3 extends over 14 amino acids. In germline, CDR1 is MNHEY, CDR2 SMNVEV (reference sequence). The CDR3 nucleotides read TGTGCCAGCAGTTTCGGGGGCTCGGGCACTGAAGCTTTCTTT. As protein: CASSFGGSGTEAFF.

Comment on this clone: Other DNA sequences in the sample encode the same CDR3. V and J are TRBV11-2 and TRBJ2-1; the D is unclear. Germline V CDR1 and CDR2: SGHAT, FQNNGV. Between the trimmed V and J ends, which lost 1 base and 0 bases, there was a span of 4 bases. The CDR3 runs to 14 residues. This CDR3 is CASSLGSSYNEQFF. In DNA form, the CDR3 reads TGTGCCAGCAGCTTAGGAAGCTCCTACAATGAGCAGTTCTTC.

This rearrangement joins TRBV3-1 (or the pseudogene TRBV3-2) to TRBJ1-4; D unresolved. The V end was cut by 3 bases, the J end by 7 bases, with 12 bases between. The CDR3 consists of 14 residues. CDR1 is LGHDT and CDR2 is YNNKEL in the germline V gene (reference sequence). The CDR3: CASSQGPSGEKLFF. CDR3 DNA: TGTGCCAGCAGCCAGGGCCCCTCGGGTGAAAAACTGTTTTTT.

The chain links TRBV18 to TRBJ1-2; TRBD1 matches at 9 bases. Germline assignment: CDR1 KGHSH and CDR2 LQKENI. With V trimmed by 4 bases and J by 0 bases, 6 bases remained unmatched. This CDR3 region has 16 residues. DNA of the CDR3: TGTGCCAGCTCACGTGCCGGGACAGGGACTAACTATGGCTACACCTTC. Translating it yields CASSRAGTGTNYGYTF.

The chain combines TRBV6-5 with TRBJ2-1; the match to TRBD2 covers 10 bases. This CDR3 has 15 amino acids. V gave up 2 bases and J gave up 9 bases; unmatched junction bases: 7. CDR1 and CDR2 from the germline V gene are MNHEY and SVGAGI. The CDR3: CASSYAQLAGTEQFF. The CDR3 coding sequence is TGTGCCAGCAGTTACGCACAACTAGCGGGGACTGAGCAGTTCTTC.

V is TRBV6-5 and J is TRBJ1-2, with D unclear. The CDR3 has 13 amino acids. Between the trimmed V and J ends, which lost 5 bases and 8 bases, there was a span of 15 bases. CDR1 is MNHEY and CDR2 is SVGAGI in the germline V gene. The CDR3 sequence is CASSRPGPGGYTF. In DNA, the CDR3 is TGTGCCAGCAGTCGACCAGGACCGGGGGGCTACACCTTC.

This clone was picked up one time. This rearrangement joins TRBV10-2 to TRBJ2-3; perhaps TRBD1 as D (5 bases). Trimming cost V 6 bases and J 1 base, with 11 bases left between them. This CDR3 region has 14 residues. Germline-derived CDR1 and CDR2 are WSHSY and SAAADI. The CDR3 bases are TGCGCCAGCAGGCAGGGTTGGGGCACAGATACGCAGTATTTT. This encodes CASRQGWGTDTQYF.

The genes are TRBV28 and TRBJ1-5; a weak D match, TRBD1 (6 bases). Trimming cost V 5 bases and J 7 bases, with 15 bases left between them. CDR3 size: 14 residues. Germline CDR1 MDHEN, CDR2 SYDVKM. In DNA, the CDR3 is TGTGCCAGCAGTAGGACAGCTTCGGGGCAGCCCCAGCATTTT. Encoded protein: CASSRTASGQPQHF.

The gene calls are TRBV11-2 and TRBJ2-5, with D uncertain. Germline assignment: CDR1 SGHAT and CDR2 FQNNGV. The CDR3 sequence is 13 residues long. V shed 5 bases and J shed 5 bases, with 12 bases lying between them. The CDR3 reads CASSADPGETQYF. The CDR3 bases are TGTGCCAGCAGCGCTGACCCTGGGGAGACCCAGTACTTC.

This clone has a handful of counts. This chain connects TRBV7-9 to TRBJ1-2; possibly TRBD1 for D (5 bases). This CDR3 has 16 residues. CDR1 is SEHNR and CDR2 is FQNEAQ in the germline V gene (reference sequence). V was cut by 3 bases and J by 2 bases, with 16 bases left in between. DNA of the CDR3: TGTGCCAGCAGCTTTGGGGGGTCACTCGCAAACTATGGCTACACCTTC. This sequence encodes CASSFGGSLANYGYTF.

The gene calls are TRBV12-5 and TRBJ1-3, with 11 nucleotides matching TRBD1. Germline V CDR1 and CDR2: LGHNT, FRNRAP. The CDR3 runs to 15 residues. The V segment lost 4 bases and the J segment 7 bases; nucleotides outside the gene matches: 6. CDR3 sequence: CASGSRTGGRNTIYF. Here the CDR3 DNA reads TGTGCTAGTGGTTCTAGGACAGGGGGCAGGAACACCATATATTTT.

J is TRBJ1-4 and V is TRBV10-1; D call uncertain. CDR3 length equals 14 residues. V lost 2 bases to trimming and J lost 8 bases, with 12 bases between them. Germline CDR1 WNHNN, CDR2 SYGVQD (reference sequence). CDR3 region: CASSEHGVGEKLFF. The CDR3 DNA reads as TGCGCCAGCAGTGAGCACGGGGTTGGCGAAAAACTGTTTTTT.

The chain links TRBV2 to TRBJ2-1, with 12 bases that match TRBD2. Germline CDR1 is SNHLY and CDR2 is FYNNEI. The CDR3 is 15 residues long. The trim removed 10 bases at V and 6 bases at J, leaving 10 bases unmatched. Here the CDR3 reads CATRRTSGISNEQFF. CDR3 bases: TGTGCCACCCGCCGGACTAGCGGGATTAGCAATGAGCAGTTCTTC.

V usage is TRBV28 and J usage is TRBJ2-5; 13 bases line up with TRBD2. There are 16 residues in the CDR3. Losses at the gene ends were 5 bases for V and 7 bases for J; bases not matched to a gene: 10. Germline values: CDR1 MDHEN, CDR2 SYDVKM. The CDR3, as DNA: TGTGCCAGCAGTACTCCGACTAGCGGGGGGTTGGGGACCCAGTACTTC. Amino acid sequence: CASSTPTSGGLGTQYF.

The rearrangement joins TRBV25-1 to TRBJ2-4; 8 positions match TRBD2. The CDR3 has 14 residues. Trimming took 1 base from V and 8 from J; bases not matched to a gene: 4. Per the germline V gene, CDR1 is MGHDK and CDR2 is SYGVNS. Here the CDR3 DNA reads TGTGCCAGCAGTGAATCGGGGACTAGTTACATTCAGTACTTC. Residues: CASSESGTSYIQYF.

This clone was recorded only once. CDR3: CATGGHYGYTF. The DNA of the CDR3 is TGTGCCACCGGGGGGCACTATGGCTACACCTTC. The chain uses TRBV19 and TRBJ1-2; perhaps TRBD1 as D (6 bases). This CDR3 contains 11 residues. V lost 10 bases, J lost 3 bases, and 9 bases lay in between. Germline CDR1 LNHDA, CDR2 SQIVND (reference sequence). The whole variable domain, filled in from reference TRBV19 and TRBJ1-2, reads DGGITQSPKYLFRKEGQNVTLSCEQNLNHDAMYWYRQDPGQGLRLIYYSQIVNDFQKGDIAEGYSVSREKKESFPLTVTSAQKNPTAFYLCATGGHYGYTFGSGTRLTVV.

V is TRBV6-5 and J is TRBJ1-6; D unresolved. The CDR3 runs 14 residues. From germline, CDR1 is MNHEY and CDR2 SVGAGI. V was cut by 6 bases and J by 6 bases, with 12 bases left in between. The CDR3: CASRGKWVNSPLHF. The CDR3 DNA is TGTGCCAGCAGGGGGAAGTGGGTTAATTCACCCCTCCACTTT.

V and J are TRBV6-5 and TRBJ1-3; maybe TRBD1 (5 bases). The V and J ends lost 6 bases and 0 bases respectively, with 9 bases between them. Germline V lookup: CDR1 MNHEY, CDR2 SVGAGI. This CDR3 contains 14 residues. The CDR3 loop reads CASSGANSGNTIYF. CDR3 nucleotides: TGTGCCAGCAGCGGGGCCAACTCTGGAAACACCATATATTTT.

This clone was detected once. The chain carries TRBV3-1 (or the pseudogene TRBV3-2) and TRBJ2-1; D is perhaps TRBD2 (5 bases). V was shortened by 1 base and J by 10 bases, with 5 bases between the two germline ends. Looked up from germline, CDR1 is LGHDT and CDR2 is YNNKEL (reference sequence). This CDR3 spans 11 amino acids. CDR3: CASSQAGEQFF. DNA for the CDR3: TGTGCCAGCAGCCAAGCGGGGGAGCAGTTCTTC.

The rearrangement uses TRBV3-1 (or the pseudogene TRBV3-2) and TRBJ2-1; 8 positions agree with TRBD2. The CDR3 consists of 16 residues. Germline CDR1 and CDR2: LGHDT and YNNKEL (reference sequence). J was trimmed by 2 bases and V by 1 base; bases with no gene match: 4. CDR3 sequence: CASSQGPGGPYNEQFF. The CDR3 DNA reads TGTGCCAGCAGCCAAGGGCCGGGGGGGCCCTACAATGAGCAGTTCTTC.

The rearrangement links TRBV11-2 to TRBJ2-3; D not certain. The CDR3 has 12 amino acids. Germline V CDR1 and CDR2: SGHAT, FQNNGV. V gave up 5 bases and J gave up 2 bases, with 5 bases separating them. CDR3 in DNA: TGTGCCAGCAGCCGATACACAGATACGCAGTATTTT. It translates to CASSRYTDTQYF.

The CDR3 DNA sequence: TGTGCCAGCAGCTTAGGGGGACGGACAGATACGCAGTATTTT. It specifies CASSLGGRTDTQYF. This chain links TRBV7-9 with TRBJ2-3; perhaps D is TRBD1 or TRBD2 (5 bases each). The V gene's germline CDR1 is SEHNR and CDR2 FQNEAQ (reference sequence). The CDR3 runs to 14 residues. The V end was cut by 1 base, the J end by 3 bases, with 8 bases between.

This chain joins TRBV2 and TRBJ2-1, with TRBD2 as a possible D gene (5 bases). There are 12 residues in the CDR3. CDR1 and CDR2 from the germline V gene are SNHLY and FYNNEI. V was shortened by 7 bases and J by 6 bases, with 10 bases between the two germline ends. The CDR3 DNA reads as TGTGCCAGCAATGATGCGGGCAATGAGCAGTTCTTC. This sequence encodes CASNDAGNEQFF. Complete variable domain (other parts from reference TRBV2 and TRBJ2-1): EPEVTQTPSHQVTQMGQEVILRCVPISNHLYFYWYRQILGQKVEFLVSFYNNEISEKSEIFDDQFSVERPDGSNFTLKIRSTKLEDSAMYFCASNDAGNEQFFGPGTRLTVL.